Listed here are 25 T cell receptor beta chains from one sample, sequenced in a study of blood T cell repertoires in COVID-19. Clones were read by immunoSEQ multiplex PCR, and TCRdb kept only the in-frame ones, dropping some. The top ten clones hold 4% to 5% of a sample with approximately 260,000 clones, roughly 89% of them seen once. The material sequenced was peripheral blood. All receptors derive from a woman aged 40-49 years who had recovered from COVID-19.

The gene calls are TRBV12-1 and TRBJ2-3; TRBD2, the table's D call, was not compared with the DNA. TRBV12-1 is tagged as a pseudogene. The CDR3 is 16 residues long. DNA for the CDR3: TGTGCCAGCACCCCGACGGGTCTAGCGGACACAGATACGCAGTATTTT. It yields the protein CASTPTGLADTDTQYF.

This clone appeared a single time. This sequence joins TRBV4-1 and TRBJ1-3; D ambiguous. With 1 base removed from V and 1 base from J, the gap between germline ends came to 14 bases. Germline assignment: CDR1 MGHRA and CDR2 YSYEKL. The CDR3 is 17 residues long. CDR3 coding DNA: TGCGCCAGCAGCCAAGCTCCCCGCGGGCAGTCTGGAAACACCATATATTTT. It specifies CASSQAPRGQSGNTIYF.

The rearrangement joins TRBV12-5 to TRBJ2-1; 8 bases are shared with TRBD2. J gave up 8 bases and V 9 bases, and 24 bases lay outside the gene matches. Germline lookup yields CDR1 LGHNT and CDR2 FRNRAP. The CDR3 extends over 18 amino acids. The CDR3 DNA follows: TGTGCTAGCCATACTAGGTCCCGTGTACTGGCGGGAGGAGATGAGCAGTTCTTC. Residues: CASHTRSRVLAGGDEQFF.

The sample holds one count of this clone. The chain carries TRBV10-3 and TRBJ1-2; D is perhaps TRBD1 (5 bases). Trimming left V 10 bases short and J 0 bases short, with 24 bases between. Germline V gene data show CDR1 as ENHRY and CDR2 as SYGVKD. The CDR3 is 17 amino acids. The DNA for the CDR3 is TGTGCCACCACCCCAGACCTGCCAGGGAAAGCTAACTATGGCTACACCTTC. This encodes CATTPDLPGKANYGYTF.

This chain joins TRBV3-1 (or the pseudogene TRBV3-2) and TRBJ2-7, with D unresolved. Germline CDR1 and CDR2: LGHDT and YNNKEL (reference sequence). V shed 4 bases and J shed 0 bases, with 13 bases lying between them. There are 15 residues in the CDR3. Here the CDR3 reads CASSPDGWSSYEQYF. The CDR3, as DNA: TGTGCCAGCAGCCCCGACGGTTGGAGCTCCTACGAGCAGTACTTC.

This rearrangement joins TRBV7-3 to TRBJ2-7; 8 bases agree with TRBD1. The CDR3 has 14 residues. Germline V lookup: CDR1 SGHTA, CDR2 FQGTGA. Trimming cost V 5 bases and J 5 bases; bases outside gene matches: 8. Written as DNA, the CDR3 is TGTGCCAGCAGCACCCAGGACAGGGCCCACGAGCAGTACTTC. This gives the protein CASSTQDRAHEQYF.

The V call is TRBV6-5, the J call TRBJ2-1; tentatively, D is TRBD1 (5 bases). This CDR3 has 15 residues. V lost 2 bases to trimming and J lost 10 bases, with 18 bases between them. The V gene's germline CDR1 is MNHEY and CDR2 SVGAGI. CDR3 region: CASSYGFNRYDEQFF. The DNA for the CDR3 is TGTGCCAGCAGTTACGGCTTTAACAGGTATGACGAGCAGTTCTTC.

The genes are TRBV30 and TRBJ2-5, with TRBD1 as a possible D gene (5 bases). V was shortened by 1 base and J by 1 base, with 7 bases between the two germline ends. The germline V gene encodes CDR1 GTSNPN and CDR2 SVGIG (reference sequence). This CDR3 has 13 amino acids. CDR3 sequence: CAWSGGGQETQYF. CDR3 nucleotide sequence: TGTGCCTGGAGTGGGGGCGGCCAAGAGACCCAGTACTTC.

The chain links TRBV2 to TRBJ2-6, with a weak D call TRBD2 (5 bases). CDR1 and CDR2 from the germline V gene are SNHLY and FYNNEI. The ends were cut back, 5 bases at V and 0 bases at J, with 14 bases in the middle. The CDR3 is 17 residues long. CDR3 DNA: TGTGCCAGCAGTTACTCCCGGGGATTCTCTGGGGCCAACGTCCTGACTTTC. Translating it yields CASSYSRGFSGANVLTF.

V is TRBV7-8 and J is TRBJ1-4, with 7 nucleotides matching TRBD1. The CDR3 has 15 residues. The germline V gene has CDR1 SGHVS and CDR2 FQNEAQ. The V segment lost 1 base and the J segment 4 bases; nucleotides outside the gene matches: 3. CDR3 region: CASSLVQGVNEKLFF. CDR3 in DNA: TGTGCCAGCAGCTTAGTCCAGGGGGTTAATGAAAAACTGTTTTTT.

The chain is built from TRBV28 and TRBJ2-7, with 8 bases fitting TRBD1. This CDR3 has 14 residues. Looked up from germline, CDR1 is MDHEN and CDR2 is SYDVKM. J lost 4 bases, V lost 4 bases, and 6 bases had no gene match. CDR3 residues: CASSWPGGTYEQYF. The CDR3 bases are TGTGCCAGCAGTTGGCCAGGGGGCACGTACGAGCAGTACTTC.

The chain recombines TRBV28 with TRBJ1-1; the match to TRBD1 covers 7 bases. This CDR3 has 16 residues. The V gene's germline CDR1 is MDHEN and CDR2 SYDVKM. Unmatched junction bases numbered 14, after V lost 4 bases and J lost 6 bases. The CDR3 loop reads CASSSPGQKGGAEAFF. CDR3 bases: TGTGCCAGCAGTTCCCCGGGACAGAAAGGCGGGGCTGAAGCTTTCTTT.

This chain uses TRBV19 with TRBJ1-5; the D is unclear. Per germline, CDR1 LNHDA and CDR2 SQIVND (reference sequence). The germline V and J ends were trimmed by 5 bases and 4 bases, with 12 bases remaining between them. The CDR3 extends over 14 amino acids. DNA of the CDR3: TGTGCCAGTAGTCTGAGGGAATGGAATCAGCCCCAGCATTTT. Residues: CASSLREWNQPQHF.

This chain connects TRBV2 to TRBJ2-3; 7 positions agree with TRBD1. The CDR3 runs to 13 residues. The germline V gene encodes CDR1 SNHLY and CDR2 FYNNEI. Germline trimming cut 7 bases from V and 0 bases from J; bases unmatched to any gene: 1. The CDR3, as DNA: TGTGCCAGCACAGGGGGAAGCACAGATACGCAGTATTTT. Translation gives CASTGGSTDTQYF.

The CDR3 region has the DNA TGTGCCAGCAGCAAAAAGGAGGGGCGCAATGAGCAGTTCTTC. It specifies CASSKKEGRNEQFF. V usage is TRBV21-1 and J usage is TRBJ2-1; the table assigns TRBD2, which was not confirmed against the DNA. TRBV21-1 is reported as a pseudogene. The length of the CDR3 is 14 residues.

The chain carries TRBV24-1 and TRBJ2-2; tentatively, D is TRBD1 (6 bases). This CDR3 contains 14 residues. Germline-derived CDR1 and CDR2 are KGHDR and SFDVKD. V shed 3 bases and J shed 6 bases, with 10 bases lying between them. CDR3 residues: CATSDTGRSGELFF. As DNA, the CDR3 is TGTGCCACCAGTGATACAGGGCGGTCCGGGGAGCTGTTTTTT.

CDR3 in amino acids: CASSPGGGTGELFF. For the CDR3, the DNA is TGTGCCAGCTCCCCTGGAGGAGGGACCGGGGAGCTGTTTTTT. The V gene is TRBV18, the J gene TRBJ2-2; the D gene is possibly TRBD2 (6 bases). The V gene lost 6 bases and the J gene lost 5 bases, with 13 bases spanning the gap. Germline V gene lookup returns CDR1 KGHSH and CDR2 LQKENI. This CDR3 is built from 14 residues. The full variable domain, its missing parts supplied by reference TRBV18 and TRBJ2-2, is NAGVMQNPRHLVRRRGQEARLRCSPMKGHSHVYWYRQLPEEGLKFMVYLQKENIIDESGMPKERFSAEFPKEGPSILRIQQVVRGDSAAYFCASSPGGGTGELFFGEGSRLTVL.

This chain joins TRBV19 and TRBJ2-4; D is unclear. CDR1 LNHDA and CDR2 SQIVND come from the germline V gene (reference sequence). V dropped 5 bases and J dropped 6 bases, with 11 bases sitting between them. This CDR3 is built from 13 residues. This chain's CDR3 is CASSGVERNIQYF. In nucleotides, the CDR3 is TGTGCCAGTAGTGGTGTCGAGCGAAACATTCAGTACTTC.

The chain has TRBV5-6 and TRBJ2-7; 14 bases are shared with TRBD2. The V segment lost 4 bases and the J segment 7 bases; nucleotides outside the gene matches: 16. Germline CDR1 is SGHDT and CDR2 is YYEEEE. This CDR3 comprises 18 residues. Here the CDR3 DNA reads TGTGCCAGCAGCGGATCCGGGACTAGCGGGAGAGCCCTCGGGGAGCAGTACGTC. This codes for CASSGSGTSGRALGEQYV.

Here the CDR3 DNA reads TGTGCCAGCAGCCAACAGGGGCGTCTTGGCTACACCTTC. Translating gives CASSQQGRLGYTF. The gene calls are TRBV5-4 and TRBJ1-2; 7 bases fit TRBD1. The V gene's germline CDR1 is SGHNT and CDR2 YYREEE (reference sequence). V was clipped by 4 bases and J by 7 bases; unmatched bases: 7. This CDR3 has 13 residues.

The V and J genes are TRBV28 and TRBJ2-3; the match to TRBD2 covers 12 bases. The V gene's germline CDR1 is MDHEN and CDR2 SYDVKM. CDR3 size: 17 residues. J was trimmed by 0 bases and V by 3 bases; bases with no gene match: 4. CDR3 in amino acids: CASSFTSGRLSTDTQYF. The CDR3 DNA sequence: TGTGCCAGCAGTTTCACTAGCGGGAGGCTAAGCACAGATACGCAGTATTTT. Combining the CDR3 with reference TRBV28 and TRBJ2-3 gives the whole variable domain DVKVTQSSRYLVKRTGEKVFLECVQDMDHENMFWYRQDPGLGLRLIYFSYDVKMKEKGDIPEGYSVSREKKERFSLILESASTNQTSMYLCASSFTSGRLSTDTQYFGPGTRLTVL.

The chain carries TRBV5-6 and TRBJ1-4, with 9 bases fitting TRBD1. This CDR3 contains 16 residues. The V gene's germline CDR1 is SGHDT and CDR2 YYEEEE. Unmatched junction bases numbered 8, after V lost 0 bases and J lost 8 bases. In nucleotides, the CDR3 is TGTGCCAGCAGCTTGGGCGCCGGGACAGGGTCCGAAAAACTGTTTTTT. Encoded protein: CASSLGAGTGSEKLFF. Using reference TRBV5-6 and TRBJ1-4 for the parts outside the CDR3, the full variable domain is DAGVTQSPTHLIKTRGQQVTLRCSPKSGHDTVSWYQQALGQGPQFIFQYYEEEERQRGNFPDRFSGHQFPNYSSELNVNALLLGDSALYLCASSLGAGTGSEKLFFGSGTQLSVL.

The V gene is TRBV4-1, the J gene TRBJ2-5; D possibly corresponds to TRBD1 (6 bases). Germline V gene sequence: CDR1 MGHRA, CDR2 YSYEKL. V gave up 0 bases and J gave up 6 bases, with 11 bases separating them. CDR3 length: 14 residues. CDR3 sequence (DNA): TGCGCCAGCAGCCAAGATCAGGGGATGAAGACCCAGTACTTC. It codes for CASSQDQGMKTQYF.

The gene calls are TRBV7-9 and TRBJ1-1; D is possibly TRBD1 (5 bases). Trimming removed 5 bases from V and 1 base from J, with 11 bases in between. The CDR3 loop spans 14 amino acids. Looked up from germline, CDR1 is SEHNR and CDR2 is FQNEAQ (reference sequence). The CDR3: CASSANRGNTEAFF. DNA for the CDR3: TGTGCCAGCAGCGCAAATAGGGGGAACACTGAAGCTTTCTTT.

The CDR3 nucleotides read TGTGCCAGCAGCCCTCTTGACTATGGCTACACCTTC. Its translation: CASSPLDYGYTF. The chain carries TRBV7-9 and TRBJ1-2; D uncertain. CDR1 SEHNR and CDR2 FQNEAQ come from the germline V gene (reference sequence). This CDR3 region has 12 residues. Trimming shortened V by 5 bases and J by 3 bases, and 7 bases separated the two germline ends.